This TCR beta chain was recorded in a study of blood T cell repertoires in COVID-19. About the research overall: The study drew acute and convalescent COVID-19 samples from the United States, Italy and Spain. T cells, B-cell-depleted T cells, or PBMCs provided the cDNA or gDNA that served as material.

The V gene's germline CDR1 is SGHAT and CDR2 FQNNGV. Trimming left V 7 bases short and J 6 bases short, with 24 bases between. The CDR3 has 16 residues. In the source study's methods: Estimation of nucleated cell counts was performed using reference gene primer amplification. Libraries were prepared by immunoSEQ multiplex PCR; TCRdb keeps only in-frame clonotypes and omits some of them. Clonal size and the V and J genes are those of that table, whereas D and trimming came from the DNA. This table holds approximately 260,000 clones, roughly 86% found once. Sequenced input: peripheral blood. The receptor's source is a man younger than 35 with active or convalescent COVID-19. This chain uses TRBV11-2 with TRBJ1-2; D unresolved. The CDR3, as DNA: TGTGCCAGCACCTCTTATGAGGGAACCGAATTCAATGGCTACACCTTC. Protein sequence: CASTSYEGTEFNGYTF.